This T cell receptor (beta chain) was documented in a study of early T cells in non-severe SARS-CoV-2 infection. On the study more broadly: Unpaired chains resulted from sequencing bulk RNA of unsorted whole blood.

Individual cDNA molecules received unique molecular identifiers during library preparation. In TCRdb, the 5' RACE reads were re-called with MiXCR into one record per CDR3 protein. The sample records some 98,000 distinct CDR3 sequences, approximately 17% being singletons. The V segment lost 2 bases and the J segment 7 bases; nucleotides outside the gene matches: 9. Per the germline V gene, CDR1 is DFQATT and CDR2 is SNEGSKA (reference sequence). The CDR3 runs 15 residues. This clonotype has a handful of counts. Its specificity is not known. General study results and limits: Database matching using VDJdb favored anti-spike CD8 responses, with private and CD4 specificities left missing.

The source material was whole blood. The receptor's source is an adult who was a healthcare worker with PCR-confirmed SARS-CoV-2 infection or an uninfected control (not recorded which). The rearrangement uses TRBV20-1 and TRBJ1-5; 9 nucleotides line up with TRBD1. CDR3 amino acids: CSARSGTGQRQPQHF. CDR3 sequence (DNA): TGCAGTGCTAGATCCGGGACAGGGCAACGCCAGCCCCAGCATTTT.